A selection of T cell receptor beta chains follows, all from one sample in a study of metastatic and nonmetastatic thyroid tumors. With MiXCR, TCRdb called clones anew from the PCR reads. The sample has tens of thousands of clones, approximately 15% seen once. What was sequenced was blood. The receptors derive from a female donor with papillary thyroid cancer or a benign thyroid nodule (not recorded which). Some clones in this sample may be carry-over from other donors' samples. CDR3s include the opening cysteine and the closing phenylalanine or tryptophan. D genes are given only for firm matches. Clone size is not always given. Where it is, it says once, few, many or a class for expanded clones.

v_gene	abundance	d_gene	j_gene	CDR3aa	CDR3nt
TRBV28	medium-sized	.	TRBJ2-7	CASSSEVPYEQYF	TGTGCCAGCAGTTCAGAGGTCCCCTACGAGCAGTACTTC
TRBV9	many	TRBD1	TRBJ1-2	CASSAGTANYGYTF	TGTGCCAGCAGCGCCGGGACAGCTAACTATGGCTACACCTTC
TRBV24-1	.	.	TRBJ2-1	CATSDLVARAYNEQFF	TGTGCCACCAGTGATTTGGTCGCCAGAGCCTACAATGAGCAGTTCTTC
TRBV4-1	.	.	TRBJ1-2	CASSKVTGVYGYTF	TGCGCCAGCAGCAAAGTGACAGGAGTCTATGGCTACACCTTC
TRBV3-1	many	.	TRBJ2-1	CASSQLGREQFF	TGTGCCAGCAGCCAATTGGGGAGGGAGCAGTTCTTC
TRBV18	.	.	TRBJ2-3	CASSQGLKDTQYF	TGTGCCAGCTCACAAGGACTCAAAGATACGCAGTATTTT
TRBV27	many	.	TRBJ2-2	CASSLTGPGGELFF	TGTGCCAGCAGTTTAACGGGGCCGGGCGGGGAGCTGTTTTTT
TRBV5-1	many	.	TRBJ1-2	CASSLATGGGYTF	TGCGCCAGCAGCTTGGCCACAGGAGGAGGCTACACCTTC
TRBV5-1	many	TRBD2	TRBJ2-1	CASSSSLAGDYNEQFF	TGCGCCAGCAGCTCATCACTAGCGGGGGACTACAATGAGCAGTTCTTC
TRBV11-1	.	TRBD1	TRBJ2-6	CARRSLKVDRVGANVLTF	TGTGCCAGAAGATCCTTGAAGGTCGACAGGGTTGGGGCCAACGTCCTGACTTTC
TRBV7-2	many	TRBD1	TRBJ2-5	CASSGDRGRGETQYF	TGTGCCAGCAGCGGAGACAGGGGGCGAGGAGAGACCCAGTACTTC
TRBV6-4	few	.	TRBJ2-3	CASGAGEEDTQYF	TGTGCCAGCGGCGCCGGGGAAGAAGATACGCAGTATTTT
TRBV5-6	.	TRBD2	TRBJ2-7	CASSFSGISYEQYF	TGTGCCAGCAGCTTCAGCGGGATTTCCTACGAGCAGTACTTC
TRBV28	few	.	TRBJ2-7	CASRETLYEQYF	TGTGCCAGCAGAGAGACCCTATACGAGCAGTACTTC
TRBV20-1	many	TRBD1	TRBJ2-2	CSASKGAGGELFF	TGCAGTGCTAGCAAGGGGGCTGGAGGGGAGCTGTTTTTT
TRBV28	.	TRBD1	TRBJ2-7	CASSSQRTPGQRTYEQYF	TGTGCCAGCAGTTCCCAGCGAACTCCGGGACAGAGAACCTACGAGCAGTACTTC
TRBV6-1	few	TRBD1	TRBJ1-1	CASSEDRGLNTEAFF	TGTGCCAGCAGCGAAGACAGGGGGCTGAACACTGAAGCTTTCTTT
TRBV4-2	many	.	TRBJ1-2	CASSQGSEYYGYTF	TGTGCCAGCAGTCAGGGGTCGGAATACTATGGCTACACCTTC
TRBV5-1	many	.	TRBJ1-2	CASRGEGDYGYTF	TGCGCCAGCAGGGGGGAAGGGGACTATGGCTACACCTTC
TRBV6-1	few	.	TRBJ2-3	CASSEAGTVDTQYF	TGTGCCAGCAGTGAAGCGGGTACAGTGGATACGCAGTATTTT
TRBV11-2	.	.	TRBJ2-2	CASSEADTGELFF	TGTGCCAGCAGTGAAGCGGACACCGGGGAGCTGTTTTTT
TRBV2	many	TRBD1	TRBJ1-2	CASSRQGQPNYGYTF	TGTGCCAGCAGTCGACAGGGCCAACCTAACTATGGCTACACCTTC
TRBV28	few	TRBD2	TRBJ2-7	CASSLRMGEGINEQYF	TGTGCCAGCAGTTTAAGGATGGGGGAGGGTATTAACGAGCAGTACTTC
TRBV20-1	medium-sized	.	TRBJ2-1	CSAKRWGSSYNEQFF	TGCAGTGCAAAGAGATGGGGTAGCTCCTACAATGAGCAGTTCTTC
TRBV5-1	.	.	TRBJ1-1	CASSLAPTGTLNTEAFF	TGCGCCAGCAGCTTGGCCCCCACAGGGACCCTTAACACTGAAGCTTTCTTT
TRBV7-2	.	.	TRBJ1-3	CASSLAFPQDGGNTIYF	TGTGCCAGCAGCTTAGCGTTCCCTCAGGACGGGGGAAACACCATATATTTT